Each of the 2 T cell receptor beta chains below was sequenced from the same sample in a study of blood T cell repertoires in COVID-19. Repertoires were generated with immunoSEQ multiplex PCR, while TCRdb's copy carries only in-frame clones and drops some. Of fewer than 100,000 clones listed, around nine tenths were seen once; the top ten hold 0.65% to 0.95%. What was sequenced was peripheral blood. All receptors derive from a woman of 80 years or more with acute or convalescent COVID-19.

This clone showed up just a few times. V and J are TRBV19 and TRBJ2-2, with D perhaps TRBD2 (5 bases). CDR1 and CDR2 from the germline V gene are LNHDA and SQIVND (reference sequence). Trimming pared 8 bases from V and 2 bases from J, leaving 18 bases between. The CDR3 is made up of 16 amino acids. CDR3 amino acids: CASWTPFVRNTGELFF. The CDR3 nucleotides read TGTGCCAGTTGGACTCCCTTCGTCCGCAACACCGGGGAGCTGTTTTTT.

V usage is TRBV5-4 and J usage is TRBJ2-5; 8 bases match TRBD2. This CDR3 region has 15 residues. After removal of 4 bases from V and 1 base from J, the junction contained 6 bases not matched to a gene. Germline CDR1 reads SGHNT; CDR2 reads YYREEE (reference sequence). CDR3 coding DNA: TGTGCCAGCAGCACGCCGGGAGGGGTCCAAGAGACCCAGTACTTC. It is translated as CASSTPGGVQETQYF.